A selection of T cell receptor beta chains follows, all from one sample in a study of sequential checkpoint blockade in melanoma. Method: immunoSEQ multiplex PCR; TCRdb's copy keeps in-frame clones and lacks some. This table holds around 19,000 clones, approximately 77% found once. Sequencing used CD8+ T cells sorted from blood (inferred from file names), obtained from a patient given nivolumab and ipilimumab in sequence. The receptors here all came from a human donor with melanoma. The CDR3 runs from the conserved cysteine through the conserved F or W. The order of the fields is V gene, J gene, D gene, clone size, CDR3 DNA, CDR3 protein. The D gene is left open where the match is weak. The listing skips clone size in some rows; elsewhere it reads once, few, many or a size class.

TRBV6-1	TRBJ1-2	-	-	TGTGCCAGCCGCAAGAGTAACTATGGCTACACCTTC	CASRKSNYGYTF
TRBV19	TRBJ2-7	-	-	TGTGCCAGTAGTTTAGACAGATCCTACGAGCAGTACTTC	CASSLDRSYEQYF
TRBV9	TRBJ2-1	-	few	TGTGCCAGCAGCGTAGGGCAGGGGAATGAGCAGTTCTTC	CASSVGQGNEQFF
TRBV5-8	TRBJ1-1	TRBD1	-	TGTGCCAGCAGCTTGGCTCACAGGGGGCGCGTGAACACTGAAGCTTTCTTT	CASSLAHRGRVNTEAFF
TRBV11-2	TRBJ1-1	-	-	TGTGCCAGCAGCTTAGGGGCAGCCACTGAAGCTTTCTTT	CASSLGAATEAFF
TRBV5-5	TRBJ1-2	TRBD1	few	TGTGCCACCCGATCAGGGGGCTGGTATGGCTACACCTTC	CATRSGGWYGYTF
TRBV28	TRBJ1-1	-	-	TGTGCCAGCAGTTCCAACAGGCTGAACACTGAAGCTTTCTTT	CASSSNRLNTEAFF
TRBV6-5	TRBJ1-2	TRBD1	-	TGTGCCAGCAGTCCCGACAGGGGACGGGCCTATGGCTACACCTTC	CASSPDRGRAYGYTF
TRBV28	TRBJ2-7	TRBD2	-	TGTGCCAGCGATGCGGGAGGCTTCCCCTACGAGCAGTACTTC	CASDAGGFPYEQYF
TRBV7-9	TRBJ1-3	TRBD1	-	TGTGCCAGCAGCCATCCGGACAGGGGAAACACCATATATTTT	CASSHPDRGNTIYF
TRBV10-2	TRBJ1-2	-	-	TGCGCCAGCAGTGAGTGGGACAACCCCTATGGCTACACCTTC	CASSEWDNPYGYTF
TRBV9	TRBJ1-6	TRBD1	-	TGTGCCAGCAGCCCAAGGACAGGGGGCGGTAATTCACCCCTCCACTTT	CASSPRTGGGNSPLHF
TRBV11-2	TRBJ2-7	-	-	TGTGCCAGCAGCTTAGATCGGGCAGGGGGGTCCTACGAGCAGTACTTC	CASSLDRAGGSYEQYF
TRBV28	TRBJ2-7	-	-	TGTGCCAGCTATACTATTGAGGATGGGTACGAGCAGTACTTC	CASYTIEDGYEQYF
TRBV7-9	TRBJ2-1	-	-	TGTGCCAGCAGCCCTTCGGGGTCGTCCTACAATGAGCAGTTCTTC	CASSPSGSSYNEQFF
TRBV2	TRBJ1-4	-	-	TGTGCCAGCAAGGGAGGCACAACTAATGAAAAACTGTTTTTT	CASKGGTTNEKLFF
TRBV7-9	TRBJ1-2	TRBD1	-	TGTGCCAGCAGTTACGGGACAGGGGGAGTTTCTTGGTATGGCTACACCTTC	CASSYGTGGVSWYGYTF
TRBV2	TRBJ1-2	TRBD1	once	TGTGCCAGCATACCGGGACAGGGGACCTATGGCTACACCTTC	CASIPGQGTYGYTF
TRBV7-9	TRBJ2-1	TRBD1	-	TGTGCCAGCAGTTCTTTGGCCTCCGGGACAGGGCATCGGGAGCAGTTCTTC	CASSSLASGTGHREQFF
TRBV11-1	TRBJ2-7	TRBD2	-	TGTGCCAGCAGCTATAGCGGGGGTTCCTACGAGCAGTACTTC	CASSYSGGSYEQYF
TRBV2	TRBJ2-7	-	-	TGTGCCAGCAGTGATTACCAGTCCTACGAGCAGTACTTC	CASSDYQSYEQYF
TRBV14	TRBJ2-6	-	-	TGTGCCAGCAGCCTTTACGTAACGCAGTCTGGGGCCAACGTCCTGACTTTC	CASSLYVTQSGANVLTF
TRBV30	TRBJ1-1	-	-	TGTGCCTGGTCACTTCGGACAGACCTGGGCACTGAAGCTTTCTTT	CAWSLRTDLGTEAFF
TRBV6-4	TRBJ2-7	-	-	TGTGCCAGCAGTGACCGGAGGGGACGGGGAAAGTACGAGCAGTACTTC	CASSDRRGRGKYEQYF
TRBV6-1	TRBJ2-7	TRBD2	-	TGTGCCAGCAGTGAAGCGCTAGCGGGGGCCTACGAGCAGTACTTC	CASSEALAGAYEQYF
TRBV23-1	TRBJ2-1	TRBD2	-	TGCGCCAGCAGTCAATCGATACTAGCGGATTCCAGTGGGGCTACGGGGAATGAGCAGTTCTTC	CASSQSILADSSGATGNEQFF
TRBV4-1	TRBJ1-2	-	-	TGCGCCAGCAGCCAAATAGCGCTTAACTATGGCTACACCTTC	CASSQIALNYGYTF
TRBV10-3	TRBJ2-1	TRBD1	-	TGTGCCATCAGTGTGGGACAGCAGAGCTCCTACAATGAGCAGTTCTTC	CAISVGQQSSYNEQFF
TRBV19	TRBJ2-1	TRBD2	once	TGTGCCAGTAGTCCCCCTTCAGCGGGGCACTACAATGAGCAGTTCTTC	CASSPPSAGHYNEQFF
TRBV6-5	TRBJ2-7	-	-	TGTGCCAGCAGTTACGGGGGGACCTACGAGCAGTACTTC	CASSYGGTYEQYF
TRBV11-2	TRBJ2-7	TRBD1	-	TGTGCCAGCAGCGGTAGGACAGGGGACTCCTACGAGCAGTACTTC	CASSGRTGDSYEQYF
TRBV5-8	TRBJ2-7	TRBD1	-	TGTGCCAGCAGCTTCGGGACAGGGGTTCGGGAGCAGTACTTC	CASSFGTGVREQYF
TRBV7-9	TRBJ2-5	TRBD1	-	TGTGCCAGCAGCATAACGACAGGGGGCGCGGAGACCCAGTACTTC	CASSITTGGAETQYF
TRBV6-6	TRBJ2-7	-	-	TGTGCCAGCAGTTACACAGAATCCTACGAGCAGTACTTC	CASSYTESYEQYF
TRBV7-8	TRBJ2-7	-	once	TGTGCCAGCAGCGCGGGACCAACCCATTCCTACGAGCAGTACTTC	CASSAGPTHSYEQYF
TRBV19	TRBJ1-2	-	-	TGTGCCAGTACAATGGGGGGGTCAGATGGCTACACCTTC	CASTMGGSDGYTF
TRBV5-6	TRBJ1-4	-	few	TGTGCCAGCAGCTTTGGGGGGTTGGTTGAAAAACTGTTTTTT	CASSFGGLVEKLFF
TRBV10-3	TRBJ2-7	TRBD1	-	TGTGCCATCAGACCCGGGACAGGGCTCGAGCAGTACTTC	CAIRPGTGLEQYF
TRBV9	TRBJ1-1	TRBD1	-	TGTGCCAGCAGCGCAGGACAGGGGTGGAAAAACACTGAAGCTTTCTTT	CASSAGQGWKNTEAFF
TRBV28	TRBJ1-1	-	few	TGTGCCAGCAGTTTTAAACAGGCCGGCACTGAAGCTTTCTTT	CASSFKQAGTEAFF
TRBV10-3	TRBJ1-2	TRBD1	-	TGTGCCATCAGTGAGGCTGGACAGGGAAACTATGGCTACACCTTC	CAISEAGQGNYGYTF
TRBV9	TRBJ2-7	-	few	TGTGCCAGCAGCGTAGGAGCGGGTTCCTACGAGCAGTACTTC	CASSVGAGSYEQYF
TRBV5-8	TRBJ2-5	TRBD2	once	TGTGCCAGCAGCAGGGGACTAGCAAGTGCTGAGACCCAGTACTTC	CASSRGLASAETQYF
TRBV21-1	TRBJ2-2	-	-	TGTGCCAGCAGCAAAGGGCCCCTCAGCGGGAGCGGCACCGGGGAGCTGTTTTTT	CASSKGPLSGSGTGELFF
TRBV9	TRBJ2-1	TRBD2	-	TGTGCCAGCAGCCGGGAGGAACCCCAGTTGCGCGAGCAGTTCTTC	CASSREEPQLREQFF